What follows are 24 T cell receptor beta chains derived from one specimen sequenced in a study of blood T cell repertoires in COVID-19. Assay used: immunoSEQ multiplex PCR; TCRdb lists only in-frame clones, some missing. The sample gives fewer than 400,000 clones, around 90% of which show up once; less than 3% is in the top ten. Sample: peripheral blood. All receptors come from a woman in her 30s with COVID-19, enrolled during active disease.

The V gene is TRBV6-5, the J gene TRBJ1-1; 10 nucleotides line up with TRBD1. Germline lookup yields CDR1 MNHEY and CDR2 SVGAGI. The CDR3 length is 14 residues. V dropped 5 bases and J dropped 8; count of bases not matched to a gene: 8. The CDR3 reads CASSPPGQGTEAFF. The CDR3 bases are TGTGCCAGCAGTCCACCGGGACAGGGGACAGAAGCTTTCTTT.

V and J are TRBV5-6 and TRBJ2-2; the D gene is possibly TRBD1 (5 bases). Germline CDR1 is SGHDT and CDR2 is YYEEEE. Trimming took 4 bases from V and 1 from J, leaving 8 bases between them. This CDR3 contains 14 residues. DNA of the CDR3: TGTGCCAGCAGCCGGACAAAGAACACCGGGGAGCTGTTTTTT. Amino acids: CASSRTKNTGELFF.

The chain employs TRBV2 and TRBJ2-1, with D maybe TRBD2 (6 bases). Germline-derived CDR1 and CDR2 are SNHLY and FYNNEI. The V and J ends lost 3 bases and 6 bases respectively, with 15 bases between them. The length of the CDR3 is 15 residues. The CDR3 DNA follows: TGTGCCAGCAGTGACAAGACCTTAGCGGCCAATGAGCAGTTCTTC. Encoded protein: CASSDKTLAANEQFF.

This clone is a singleton in its sample. Different DNA sequences within this sample yield the same CDR3. This chain uses TRBV4-2 with TRBJ1-1; TRBD1 might be the D (5 bases). The ends were cut back, 0 bases at V and 5 bases at J, with 10 bases in the middle. The CDR3 is made up of 14 amino acids. CDR1 and CDR2 from the germline V gene are LGHNA and YNFKEQ. The CDR3 here is CASSQDSGGTEAFF. DNA of the CDR3: TGTGCCAGCAGCCAAGATTCGGGGGGAACTGAAGCTTTCTTT.

The gene calls are TRBV20-1 and TRBJ2-3, with no clear D. V was pared by 3 bases and J by 5 bases, with 3 bases between. The CDR3 extends over 10 amino acids. CDR1 and CDR2 from the germline V gene are DFQATT and SNEGSKA (reference sequence). CDR3: CSASQDTQYF. CDR3 nucleotides: TGCAGTGCTAGTCAAGATACGCAGTATTTT.

The chain employs TRBV27 and TRBJ2-7; the D gene is possibly TRBD1 (6 bases). V lost 5 bases to trimming and J lost 3 bases, with 14 bases between them. CDR3 size: 14 residues. In germline, CDR1 is MNHEY, CDR2 SMNVEV (reference sequence). CDR3: CASSQERGSYEQYF. For the CDR3, the DNA is TGTGCCAGCAGTCAAGAGAGGGGGAGCTACGAGCAGTACTTC.

The chain uses TRBV6-2 or TRBV6-3 and TRBJ2-4; D is perhaps TRBD2 (5 bases). CDR1 and CDR2 from the germline V gene are MNHEY and SVGEGT. Trimming pared 5 bases from V and 7 bases from J, leaving 15 bases between. This CDR3 is built from 14 residues. The CDR3 reads CASSKGPRGNIQYF. In nucleotides, the CDR3 is TGTGCCAGCAGTAAAGGGCCCAGAGGGAACATTCAGTACTTC.

The rearrangement links TRBV27 to TRBJ2-2; 7 bases agree with TRBD1. Trimming at V came to 4 bases and at J to 3 bases, leaving 8 bases not matched to a gene. CDR1 is MNHEY and CDR2 is SMNVEV in the germline V gene (reference sequence). CDR3 length equals 16 residues. In DNA, the CDR3 is TGTGCCAGCAGTTCTACTAGACAGGGCTACACCGGGGAGCTGTTTTTT. Its translation is CASSSTRQGYTGELFF.

The chain uses TRBV5-1 and TRBJ1-3, with TRBD1 matching over 7 bases. V lost 4 bases and J lost 1; bases outside the gene matches: 2. From germline, CDR1 is SGHRS and CDR2 YFSETQ. The CDR3 is 14 amino acids. CDR3: CASSPDRSGNTIYF. DNA of the CDR3: TGCGCCAGCAGCCCGGACAGGTCTGGAAACACCATATATTTT.

V usage is TRBV28 and J usage is TRBJ1-2; 10 nucleotides match TRBD1. Germline V gene sequence: CDR1 MDHEN, CDR2 SYDVKM. This CDR3 is 15 amino acids long. The ends lost 3 bases at V and 5 bases at J; junction bases unmatched: 6. The CDR3 nucleotides are TGTGCCAGCAGTTTCCCCGGGACAGGGGATTATGGCTACACCTTC. The encoded protein is CASSFPGTGDYGYTF.

This clone was found once. V gene TRBV21-1 combines with J gene TRBJ1-5; TRBD1 was called by the table and not checked on the DNA. TRBV21-1 is a documented pseudogene. The CDR3 is 14 amino acids. Here the CDR3 reads CASQSLASNQPQHF. The CDR3 coding sequence is TGTGCCAGCCAAAGTTTGGCCAGCAATCAGCCCCAGCATTTT.

This clone was detected only once. The rearrangement uses TRBV18 and TRBJ2-7; 9 nucleotides align to TRBD1. V lost 4 bases and J lost 2; bases outside the gene matches: 6. Germline assignment: CDR1 KGHSH and CDR2 LQKENI. The CDR3 contains 15 residues. The CDR3 sequence is CASSLAGTGTYEQYF. CDR3 nucleotide sequence: TGTGCCAGCTCACTTGCCGGGACAGGGACCTACGAGCAGTACTTC. Full variable domain (remainder filled in from reference TRBV18 and TRBJ2-7): NAGVMQNPRHLVRRRGQEARLRCSPMKGHSHVYWYRQLPEEGLKFMVYLQKENIIDESGMPKERFSAEFPKEGPSILRIQQVVRGDSAAYFCASSLAGTGTYEQYFGPGTRLTVT.

V is TRBV5-1 and J is TRBJ2-1, with a possible D match to TRBD2 (6 bases). Trimming shortened V by 4 bases and J by 6 bases, and 17 bases separated the two germline ends. The CDR3 has 15 residues. Looked up from germline, CDR1 is SGHRS and CDR2 is YFSETQ. DNA for the CDR3: TGCGCCAGCAGCGACAGAGCGGGTACAACCAATGAGCAGTTCTTC. This translates into CASSDRAGTTNEQFF. The entire variable domain, with the rest obtained from reference TRBV5-1 and TRBJ2-1, is as follows: KAGVTQTPRYLIKTRGQQVTLSCSPISGHRSVSWYQQTPGQGLQFLFEYFSETQRNKGNFPGRFSGRQFSNSRSEMNVSTLELGDSALYLCASSDRAGTTNEQFFGPGTRLTVL.

The gene calls are TRBV19 and TRBJ1-1, with 11 nucleotides matching TRBD1. The germline gives CDR1 LNHDA, CDR2 SQIVND (reference sequence). Trimming at V came to 1 base and at J to 5 bases, leaving 12 bases not matched to a gene. The CDR3 has 18 residues. CDR3 bases: TGTGCCAGTAGTATAGCGAGGTCTTGGGACAGGGGGGTTACTGAAGCTTTCTTT. It translates to CASSIARSWDRGVTEAFF.

V gene TRBV19 combines with J gene TRBJ2-7; no firm D call. Germline V lookup: CDR1 LNHDA, CDR2 SQIVND (reference sequence). The V and J ends lost 2 bases and 3 bases respectively, with 8 bases between them. This CDR3 region has 13 residues. The DNA of the CDR3 is TGTGCCAGTAGTATAAACCAGTACTACGAGCAGTACTTC. This encodes CASSINQYYEQYF.

This rearrangement joins TRBV5-1 to TRBJ2-1, with D perhaps matching TRBD2 (5 bases). V was cut by 1 base and J by 0 bases, with 8 bases left in between. Germline V lookup: CDR1 SGHRS, CDR2 YFSETQ. The CDR3 runs to 15 residues. The CDR3 DNA sequence: TGCGCCAGCAGCTTGCGAAGCGGCTCCTACAATGAGCAGTTCTTC. Residues: CASSLRSGSYNEQFF.

This sequence joins TRBV14 and TRBJ2-3; 7 nucleotides match TRBD1. The CDR3 has 16 amino acids. CDR1 is SGHDN, CDR2 FVKESK, per germline. The V segment lost 2 bases and the J segment 2 bases; nucleotides outside the gene matches: 7. The CDR3 DNA reads TGTGCCAGCAGCCAACGGGACAGAAGTATCACAGATACGCAGTATTTT. This encodes CASSQRDRSITDTQYF. Combining the CDR3 with reference TRBV14 and TRBJ2-3 gives the whole variable domain EAGVTQFPSHSVIEKGQTVTLRCDPISGHDNLYWYRRVMGKEIKFLLHFVKESKQDESGMPNNRFLAERTGGTYSTLKVQPAELEDSGVYFCASSQRDRSITDTQYFGPGTRLTVL.

This clone was recorded a few times. CDR3: CASRPPPGAITNEKLFF. For the CDR3, the DNA is TGTGCCAGCAGACCCCCCCCAGGGGCGATAACTAATGAAAAACTGTTTTTT. The rearrangement uses TRBV25-1 and TRBJ1-4; a weak D match, TRBD1 (6 bases). The germline gives CDR1 MGHDK, CDR2 SYGVNS. This CDR3 spans 17 amino acids. The ends were cut back, 6 bases at V and 1 base at J, with 18 bases in the middle.

This clone was seen once. The chain links TRBV3-1 (or the pseudogene TRBV3-2) to TRBJ1-4, with D tentatively TRBD1 (5 bases). The CDR3 covers 15 residues. V lost 4 bases and J 7 bases, leaving 16 bases between the germline ends. Germline V CDR1 and CDR2: LGHDT, YNNKEL (reference sequence). CDR3: CASSRGQLKGEKLFF. CDR3 sequence (DNA): TGTGCCAGCAGCCGCGGACAACTAAAAGGTGAAAAACTGTTTTTT.

This clone appeared a single time. This chain uses TRBV19 with TRBJ2-1; 7 nucleotides line up with TRBD2. Losses at the gene ends were 5 bases for V and 5 bases for J; bases not matched to a gene: 9. CDR3 length: 15 amino acids. The germline V gene encodes CDR1 LNHDA and CDR2 SQIVND (reference sequence). The CDR3 reads CASSLPGLPNNEQFF. Here the CDR3 DNA reads TGTGCCAGTAGTCTCCCGGGACTACCTAACAATGAGCAGTTCTTC.

The chain links TRBV6-5 to TRBJ1-3; perhaps TRBD1 as D (5 bases). Germline V gene data show CDR1 as MNHEY and CDR2 as SVGAGI. This CDR3 comprises 15 residues. The germline V and J ends were trimmed by 5 bases and 0 bases, with 11 bases remaining between them. CDR3 in amino acids: CASSIWGGSGNTIYF. The DNA of the CDR3 is TGTGCCAGCAGTATCTGGGGGGGCTCTGGAAACACCATATATTTT.

This clone has at least ten counts. This chain uses TRBV11-2 with TRBJ2-1; TRBD1 might be the D (6 bases). Germline CDR1 is SGHAT and CDR2 is FQNNGV. The length of the CDR3 is 15 residues. Between the trimmed V and J ends, which lost 4 bases and 8 bases, there was a span of 18 bases. CDR3 DNA sequence: TGTGCCAGCAGCTCACTTAGGGGGACCAGAGATGAGCAGTTCTTC. Translated, it gives CASSSLRGTRDEQFF. Using reference TRBV11-2 and TRBJ2-1 for the parts outside the CDR3, the full variable domain is EAGVAQSPRYKIIEKRQSVAFWCNPISGHATLYWYQQILGQGPKLLIQFQNNGVVDDSQLPKDRFSAERLKGVDSTLKIQPAKLEDSAVYLCASSSLRGTRDEQFFGPGTRLTVL.

CDR3 sequence: CASNSWGRGQKTQYF. The CDR3 DNA is TGTGCCAGCAACTCCTGGGGACGGGGACAGAAGACCCAGTACTTC. V and J are TRBV3-1 (or the pseudogene TRBV3-2) and TRBJ2-5; TRBD1 agrees at 7 bases. Germline CDR1 reads LGHDT; CDR2 reads YNNKEL (reference sequence). V dropped 7 bases and J dropped 6; count of bases not matched to a gene: 14. CDR3 length: 15 residues.

The V and J genes are TRBV29-1 and TRBJ1-5; 10 bases are shared with TRBD1. CDR1 is SQVTM and CDR2 is ANQGSEA in the germline V gene. V shed 6 bases, J shed 6 bases, and the junction held 5 bases outside the gene matches. The CDR3 spans 13 residues. The CDR3 DNA is TGCAGCGTCCGGGACAGGGGAGGTCAGCCCCAGCATTTT. Encoded protein: CSVRDRGGQPQHF.